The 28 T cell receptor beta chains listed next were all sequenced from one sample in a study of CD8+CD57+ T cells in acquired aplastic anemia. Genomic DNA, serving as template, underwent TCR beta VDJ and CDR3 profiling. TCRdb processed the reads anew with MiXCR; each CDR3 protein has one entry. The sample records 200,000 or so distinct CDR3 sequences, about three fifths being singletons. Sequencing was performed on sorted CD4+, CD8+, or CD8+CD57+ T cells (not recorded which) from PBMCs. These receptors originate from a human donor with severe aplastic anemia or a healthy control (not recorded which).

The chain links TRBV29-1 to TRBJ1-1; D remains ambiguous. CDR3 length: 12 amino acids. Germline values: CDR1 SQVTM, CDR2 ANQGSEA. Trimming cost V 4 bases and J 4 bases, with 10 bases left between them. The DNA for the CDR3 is TGCAGCGTTGGACTTAGGAGCACTGAAGCTTTCTTT. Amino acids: CSVGLRSTEAFF.

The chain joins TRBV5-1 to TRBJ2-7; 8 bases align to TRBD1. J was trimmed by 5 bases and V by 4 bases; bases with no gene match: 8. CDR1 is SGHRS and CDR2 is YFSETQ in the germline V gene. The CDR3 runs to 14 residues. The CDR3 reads CASSIGQGRDEQYF. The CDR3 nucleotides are TGCGCCAGCAGCATCGGACAGGGTCGCGACGAGCAGTACTTC.

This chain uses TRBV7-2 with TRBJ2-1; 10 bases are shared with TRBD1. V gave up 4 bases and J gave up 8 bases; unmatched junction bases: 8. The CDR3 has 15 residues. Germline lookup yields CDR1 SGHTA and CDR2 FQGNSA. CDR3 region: CASSWRDRGIDEQFF. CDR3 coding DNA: TGTGCCAGCAGCTGGCGGGACAGGGGAATAGATGAGCAGTTCTTC.

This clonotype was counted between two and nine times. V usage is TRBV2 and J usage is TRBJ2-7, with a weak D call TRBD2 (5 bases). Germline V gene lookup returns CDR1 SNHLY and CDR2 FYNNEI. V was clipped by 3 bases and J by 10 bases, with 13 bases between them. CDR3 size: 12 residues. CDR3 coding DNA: TGTGCCAGCAGTGATAGCCTAGGGAGCCAGTACTTC. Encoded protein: CASSDSLGSQYF.

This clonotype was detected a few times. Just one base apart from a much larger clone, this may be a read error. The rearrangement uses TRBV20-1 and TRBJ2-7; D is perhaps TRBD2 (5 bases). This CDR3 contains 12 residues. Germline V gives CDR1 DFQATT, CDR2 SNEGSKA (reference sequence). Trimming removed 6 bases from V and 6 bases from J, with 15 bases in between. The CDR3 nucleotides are TGCAGTGCCCGAGTCACGGAGGTCGAGCAGTACTTC. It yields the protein CSARVTEVEQYF.

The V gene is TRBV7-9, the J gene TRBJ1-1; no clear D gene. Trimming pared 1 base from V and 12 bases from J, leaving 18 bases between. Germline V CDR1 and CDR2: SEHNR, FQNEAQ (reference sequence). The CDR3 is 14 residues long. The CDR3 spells CASSLGSLGEGPFF. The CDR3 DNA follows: TGTGCCAGCAGCTTAGGATCGCTCGGGGAAGGGCCTTTCTTT.

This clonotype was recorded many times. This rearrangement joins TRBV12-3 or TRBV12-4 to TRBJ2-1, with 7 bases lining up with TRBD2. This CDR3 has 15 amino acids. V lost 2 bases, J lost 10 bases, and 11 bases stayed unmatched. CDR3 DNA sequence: TGTGCCAGCAGTTTATCCGGGACTAACCGCCTAGAGCAGTTCTTC. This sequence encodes CASSLSGTNRLEQFF.

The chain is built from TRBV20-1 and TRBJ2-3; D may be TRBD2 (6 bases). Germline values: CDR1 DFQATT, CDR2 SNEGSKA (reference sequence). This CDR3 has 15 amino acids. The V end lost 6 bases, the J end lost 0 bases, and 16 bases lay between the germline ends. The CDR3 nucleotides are TGCAGTGCCCGAGCCGGACTACCTAGCACAGATACGCAGTATTTT. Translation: CSARAGLPSTDTQYF.

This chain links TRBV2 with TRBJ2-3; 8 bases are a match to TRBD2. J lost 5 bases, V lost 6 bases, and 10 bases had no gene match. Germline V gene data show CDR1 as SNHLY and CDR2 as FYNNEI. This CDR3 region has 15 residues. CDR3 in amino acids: CASRARGGPGDTQYF. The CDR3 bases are TGTGCCAGCAGGGCCCGGGGGGGGCCAGGAGATACGCAGTATTTT.

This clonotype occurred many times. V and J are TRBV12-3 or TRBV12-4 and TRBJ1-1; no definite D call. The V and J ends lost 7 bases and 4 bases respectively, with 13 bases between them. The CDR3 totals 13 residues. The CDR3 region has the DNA TGTGCCAGCACCCCGATCGACGGCACTGAAGCTTTCTTT. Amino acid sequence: CASTPIDGTEAFF.

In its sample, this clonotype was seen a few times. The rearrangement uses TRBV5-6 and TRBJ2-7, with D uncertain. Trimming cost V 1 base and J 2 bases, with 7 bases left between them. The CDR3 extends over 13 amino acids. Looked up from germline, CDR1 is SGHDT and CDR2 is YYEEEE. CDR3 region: CASSLINPYEQYF. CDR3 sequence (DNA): TGTGCCAGCAGCTTGATCAACCCCTACGAGCAGTACTTC.

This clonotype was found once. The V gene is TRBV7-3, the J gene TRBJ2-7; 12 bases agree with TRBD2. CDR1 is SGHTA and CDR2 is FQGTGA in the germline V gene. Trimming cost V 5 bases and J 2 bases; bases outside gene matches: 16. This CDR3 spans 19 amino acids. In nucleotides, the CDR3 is TGTGCCAGCAGCCCATTTGGCCCTCTAGCGGGAGGGGCTACCTACGAGCAGTACTTC. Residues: CASSPFGPLAGGATYEQYF.

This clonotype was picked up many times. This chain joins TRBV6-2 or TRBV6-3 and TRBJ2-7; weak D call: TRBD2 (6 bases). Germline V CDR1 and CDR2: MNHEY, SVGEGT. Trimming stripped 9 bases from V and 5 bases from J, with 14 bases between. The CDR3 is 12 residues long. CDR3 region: CASHGGIHEQYF. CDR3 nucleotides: TGTGCCAGTCACGGGGGAATCCACGAGCAGTACTTC.

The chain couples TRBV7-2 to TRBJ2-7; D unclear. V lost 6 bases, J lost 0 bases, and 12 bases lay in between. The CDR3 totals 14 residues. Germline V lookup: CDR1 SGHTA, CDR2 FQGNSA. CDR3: CASSFADHSYEQYF. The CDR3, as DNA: TGTGCCAGCAGTTTCGCGGACCACTCCTACGAGCAGTACTTC.

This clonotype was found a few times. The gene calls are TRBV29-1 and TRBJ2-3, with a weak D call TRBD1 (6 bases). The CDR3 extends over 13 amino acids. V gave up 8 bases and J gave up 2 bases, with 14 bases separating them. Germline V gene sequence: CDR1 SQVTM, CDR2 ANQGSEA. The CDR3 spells CSSRQGSTDTQYF. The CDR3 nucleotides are TGCAGCTCAAGGCAGGGGTCCACAGATACGCAGTATTTT.

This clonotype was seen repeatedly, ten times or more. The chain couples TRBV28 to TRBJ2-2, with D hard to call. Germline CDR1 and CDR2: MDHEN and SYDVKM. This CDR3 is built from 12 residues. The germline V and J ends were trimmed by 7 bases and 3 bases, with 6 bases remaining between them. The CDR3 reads CASIEDTGELFF. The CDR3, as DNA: TGTGCCAGCATCGAGGACACCGGGGAGCTGTTTTTT.

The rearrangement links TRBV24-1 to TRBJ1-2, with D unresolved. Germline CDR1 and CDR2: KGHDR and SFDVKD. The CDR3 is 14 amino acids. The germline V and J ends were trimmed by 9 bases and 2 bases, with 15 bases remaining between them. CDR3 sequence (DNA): TGTGCCACCCGGGAGGTATACGTAAACTATGGCTACACCTTC. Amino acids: CATREVYVNYGYTF.

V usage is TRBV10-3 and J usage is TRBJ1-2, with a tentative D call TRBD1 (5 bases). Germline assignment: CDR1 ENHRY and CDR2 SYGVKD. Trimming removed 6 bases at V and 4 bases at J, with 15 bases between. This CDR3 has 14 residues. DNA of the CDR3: TGTGCCATCAGCGGGACCCATAGGACCTATGGCTACACCTTC. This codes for CAISGTHRTYGYTF.

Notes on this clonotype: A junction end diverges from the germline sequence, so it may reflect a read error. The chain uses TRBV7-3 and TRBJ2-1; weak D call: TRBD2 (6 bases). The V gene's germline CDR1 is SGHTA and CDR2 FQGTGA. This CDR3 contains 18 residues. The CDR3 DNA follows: TGTGCCGGCAGCCTCGGGACCAGCGGGTGGAGCTCCTACAATGAGCAGTTCTTC. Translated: CAGSLGTSGWSSYNEQFF.

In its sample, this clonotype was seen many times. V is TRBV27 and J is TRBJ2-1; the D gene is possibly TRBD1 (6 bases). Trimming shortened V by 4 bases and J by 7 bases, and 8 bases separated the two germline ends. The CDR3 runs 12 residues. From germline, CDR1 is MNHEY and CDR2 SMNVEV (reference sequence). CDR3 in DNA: TGTGCCAGCAGTTCCAGGGGTAATGAGCAGTTCTTC. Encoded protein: CASSSRGNEQFF.

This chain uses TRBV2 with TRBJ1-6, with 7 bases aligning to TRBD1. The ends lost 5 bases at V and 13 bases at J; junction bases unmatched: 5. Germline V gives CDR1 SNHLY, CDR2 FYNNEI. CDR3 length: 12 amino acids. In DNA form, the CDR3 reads TGTGCCAGCAGTCAGACAGGGTCGCCCCTCCACTTT. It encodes CASSQTGSPLHF.

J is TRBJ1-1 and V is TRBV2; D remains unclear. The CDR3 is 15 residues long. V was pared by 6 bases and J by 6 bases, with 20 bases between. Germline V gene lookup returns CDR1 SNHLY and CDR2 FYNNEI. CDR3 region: CASRTGMGGNAEAFF. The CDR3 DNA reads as TGTGCCAGCAGGACGGGAATGGGTGGTAACGCTGAAGCTTTCTTT.

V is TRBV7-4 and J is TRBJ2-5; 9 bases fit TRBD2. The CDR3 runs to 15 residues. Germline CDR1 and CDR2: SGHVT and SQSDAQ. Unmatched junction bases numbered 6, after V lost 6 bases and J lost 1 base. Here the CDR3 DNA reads TGTGCCAGCAGTTTATCAGCGGGGGGCCAAGAGACCCAGTACTTC. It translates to CASSLSAGGQETQYF.

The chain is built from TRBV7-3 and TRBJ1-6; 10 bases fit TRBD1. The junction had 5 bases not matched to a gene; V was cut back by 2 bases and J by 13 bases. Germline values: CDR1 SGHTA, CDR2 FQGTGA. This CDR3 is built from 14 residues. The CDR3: CASSLVGTGDPLHF. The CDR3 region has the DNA TGTGCCAGCAGCTTAGTGGGGACAGGGGACCCCCTCCACTTT.

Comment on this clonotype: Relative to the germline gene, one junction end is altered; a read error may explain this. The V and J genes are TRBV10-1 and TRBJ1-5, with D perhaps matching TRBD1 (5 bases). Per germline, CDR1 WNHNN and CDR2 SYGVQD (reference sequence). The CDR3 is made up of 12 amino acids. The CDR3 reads CACSEQGQPQHF. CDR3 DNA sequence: TGCGCCTGCAGTGAGCAGGGTCAGCCCCAGCATTTT.

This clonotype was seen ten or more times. The CDR3, as DNA: TGTGCCAGCCGCAGTGGGGCCTATAGCAATCAGCCCCAGCATTTT. It specifies CASRSGAYSNQPQHF. This rearrangement joins TRBV19 to TRBJ1-5, with D possibly being TRBD1 (5 bases). CDR1 is LNHDA, CDR2 SQIVND, per germline (reference sequence). V was pared by 9 bases and J by 0 bases, with 15 bases between. This CDR3 comprises 15 residues.

The CDR3 region has the DNA TGCGCCAGCGGACAGGGCCCTGAAAAACTGTTTTTT. Its translation: CASGQGPEKLFF. The chain recombines TRBV10-1 with TRBJ1-4; 8 bases are a match to TRBD1. This CDR3 has 12 amino acids. Germline V gene lookup returns CDR1 WNHNN and CDR2 SYGVQD (reference sequence). V lost 8 bases to trimming and J lost 7 bases; unmatched junction nucleotides: 3.

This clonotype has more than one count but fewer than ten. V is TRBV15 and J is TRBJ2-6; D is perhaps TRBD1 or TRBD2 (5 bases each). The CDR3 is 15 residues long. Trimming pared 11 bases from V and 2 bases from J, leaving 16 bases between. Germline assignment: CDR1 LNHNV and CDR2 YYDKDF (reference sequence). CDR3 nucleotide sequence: TGTGCCTCAAACCATGGGGGAACTGGGGCCAACGTCCTGACTTTC. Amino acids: CASNHGGTGANVLTF.